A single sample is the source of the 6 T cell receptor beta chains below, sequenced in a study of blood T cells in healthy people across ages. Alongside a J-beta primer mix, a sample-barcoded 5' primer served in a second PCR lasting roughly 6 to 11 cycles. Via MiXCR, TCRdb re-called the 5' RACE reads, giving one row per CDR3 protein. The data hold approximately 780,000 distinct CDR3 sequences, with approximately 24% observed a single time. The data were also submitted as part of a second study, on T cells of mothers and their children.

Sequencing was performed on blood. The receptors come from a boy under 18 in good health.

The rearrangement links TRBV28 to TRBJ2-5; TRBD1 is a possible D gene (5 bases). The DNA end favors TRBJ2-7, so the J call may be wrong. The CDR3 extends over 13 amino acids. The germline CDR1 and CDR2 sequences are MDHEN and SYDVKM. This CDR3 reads CASLGPAGYEQYF. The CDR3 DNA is TGTGCCAGCTTGGGGCCCGCTGGATACGAGCAGTACTTC.

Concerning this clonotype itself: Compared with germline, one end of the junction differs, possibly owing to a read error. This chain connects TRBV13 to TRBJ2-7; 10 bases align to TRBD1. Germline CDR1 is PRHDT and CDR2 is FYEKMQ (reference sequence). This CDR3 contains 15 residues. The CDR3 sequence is CASSLGTGQGDEQYF. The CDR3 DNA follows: TGTGCCAGCAGCTTAGGGACCGGACAGGGGGACGAGCAATACTTC. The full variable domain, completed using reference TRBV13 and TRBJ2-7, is AAGVIQSPRHLIKEKRETATLKCYPIPRHDTVYWYQQGPGQDPQFLISFYEKMQSDKGSIPDRFSAQQFSDYHSELNMSSLELGDSALYFCASSLGTGQGDEQYFGPGTRLTVT.

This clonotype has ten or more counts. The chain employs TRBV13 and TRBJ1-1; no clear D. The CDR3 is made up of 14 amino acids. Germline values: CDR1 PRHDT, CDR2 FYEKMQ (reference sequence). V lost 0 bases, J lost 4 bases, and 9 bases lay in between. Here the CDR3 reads CASSLGPRTTEAFF. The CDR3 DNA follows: TGTGCCAGCAGCTTAGGGCCCAGGACCACTGAAGCTTTCTTT.

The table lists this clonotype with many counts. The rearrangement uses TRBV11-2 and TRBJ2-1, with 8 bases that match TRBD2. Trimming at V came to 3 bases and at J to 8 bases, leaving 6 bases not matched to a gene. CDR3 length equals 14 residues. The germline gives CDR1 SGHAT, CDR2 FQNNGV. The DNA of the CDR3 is TGTGCCAGCAGCTTTCTGCGGGGGGACTATGAGCAGTTCTTC. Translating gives CASSFLRGDYEQFF.

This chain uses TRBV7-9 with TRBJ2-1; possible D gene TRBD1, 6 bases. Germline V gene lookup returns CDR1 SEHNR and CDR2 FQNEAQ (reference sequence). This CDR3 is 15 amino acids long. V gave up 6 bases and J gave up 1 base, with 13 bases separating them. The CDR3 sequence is CASSYTGRSYNEQFF. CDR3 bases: TGTGCCAGCAGTTACACAGGGAGATCCTACAATGAGCAGTTCTTC.

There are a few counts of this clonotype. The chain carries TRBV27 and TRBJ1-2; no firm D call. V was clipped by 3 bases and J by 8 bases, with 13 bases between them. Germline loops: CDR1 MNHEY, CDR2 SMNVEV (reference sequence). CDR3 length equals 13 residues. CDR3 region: CASSFWNGVGYTF. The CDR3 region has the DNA TGTGCCAGCAGTTTTTGGAACGGGGTCGGCTACACCTTC.